This T cell receptor beta chain was found in a study of CD8 T cells in Susac syndrome. RNA in amounts of roughly 0.5 to 1 ug was reverse transcribed with random hexamers. TCRdb used MiXCR to reprocess the immunoSEQ multiplex PCR reads, holding one entry per CDR3 protein. The sample contains approximately 210,000 distinct CDR3 sequences, roughly 96% of which appear only once. Trimming removed 6 bases from V and 2 bases from J; junction bases left unmatched: 3. CDR1 and CDR2 (germline): SQVTM, ANQGSEA. The CDR3 consists of 13 residues. It was negative isolation that provided the CD8+ and CD4+ T cells, whereas TEMRA cells were enriched by FACS.

What was sequenced was CD4+ T cells from PBMCs. The J gene is TRBJ2-2, the V gene TRBV29-1; TRBD2 matches at 7 bases. This TCR came from a human donor with multiple sclerosis. The CDR3 DNA sequence: TGCAGCGTCGGGGGGTCCAACACCGGGGAGCTGTTTTTT. As protein: CSVGGSNTGELFF.